This TCR beta chain stems from a study of blood T cell repertoires in COVID-19. The V segment lost 0 bases and the J segment 5 bases; nucleotides outside the gene matches: 5. Germline V lookup: CDR1 SGHNT, CDR2 YYREEE (reference sequence). The CDR3 covers 15 residues. This clone was seen just once. The study drew participants aged about 18 to 90 years from approximately 25 US areas. Participant reports of clinical history set cohort assignment. As processed by the authors: Estimation of nucleated cell counts was performed using reference gene primer amplification. TCRdb's table, derived via immunoSEQ multiplex PCR, lists solely in-frame clones and lacks some. V and J calls plus clone size are reproduced from that table; the DNA served to infer D and trimming. The sample lists some 100,000 clones, just over 85% occurring once.

Material: PBMCs or T cells enriched from blood (not recorded which). The source is a woman between 45 and 65 years old who had recovered from COVID-19. The chain is built from TRBV5-4 and TRBJ2-5; 9 bases are shared with TRBD1. CDR3 DNA: TGTGCCAGCAGCTTGGAAGGGACAGGGAGGGAGACCCAGTACTTC. Residues: CASSLEGTGRETQYF. Full variable domain (outside the CDR3, taken from reference TRBV5-4 and TRBJ2-5): ETGVTQSPTHLIKTRGQQVTLRCSSQSGHNTVSWYQQALGQGPQFIFQYYREEENGRGNFPPRFSGLQFPNYSSELNVNALELDDSALYLCASSLEGTGRETQYFGPGTRLLVL.